In this sample, the clone carrying this TCR beta chain turned up many times. The entry originates in a study of T cells in Graves' hyperthyroidism and ophthalmopathy. Trimming removed 2 bases at V and 6 bases at J, with 16 bases between. The CDR3 has 15 amino acids. The germline gives CDR1 MNHNY, CDR2 SVGAGI (reference sequence). Amplification of TCR beta CDR3 regions used RNA as the template. Researchers ran a first-round RT-PCR on the TCR CDR3 using the HTBI primer set. MiXCR, applied by TCRdb to the multiplex PCR reads, yields one record per CDR3 protein. Found here are about 160,000 distinct CDR3 sequences, roughly 9.4% of them singletons; the top ten hold roughly a fifth.

The sample consisted of blood. The TCR sequence derives from a young woman with Graves' hyperthyroidism that later progressed to Graves' ophthalmopathy. The chain joins TRBV6-6 to TRBJ1-1; no clear D gene. Here the CDR3 DNA reads TGTGCCAGCAGTTACGCGGAGACTGATGGAGCTGAAGCTTTCTTT. It codes for CASSYAETDGAEAFF.